Listed below are T cell receptor beta chains from one sample, sequenced in a study of blood T cell repertoires in COVID-19. This table comes from immunoSEQ multiplex PCR, and its TCRdb copy is limited to in-frame clones, with some not included. This sample has over 85,000 clones, with around 68% found just once. Sequenced input: peripheral blood. The receptor source for this set is a woman between 55 and 75 years old with acute or convalescent COVID-19. The CDR3 runs from the conserved cysteine through the conserved F or W. The D gene is left open where the match is weak. Only some rows state a clone size, as once, few, many or a class for expanded clones.

TRBV7-9,-,-,TRBJ1-1,TGTGCCAGCAGCTCCTTGGTCTCTAAGAACACTGAAGCTTTCTTT,CASSSLVSKNTEAFF
TRBV19,-,-,TRBJ1-1,TGTGCCAGCCGAACGGGGGAATGGAGCACTGAAGCTTTCTTT,CASRTGEWSTEAFF
TRBV30,-,few,TRBJ1-4,TGTGCCTGGAGTGCCCAGGGGCTTCTGTTTTTT,CAWSAQGLLFF
TRBV7-9,TRBD1,-,TRBJ1-4,TGTGCCAGCAGCTTAACCAGACAGGGGAGAAATGAAAAACTGTTTTTT,CASSLTRQGRNEKLFF
TRBV9,-,-,TRBJ2-2,TGTGCCAGCAGCGGACAGGTTACTACCGGGGAGCTGTTTTTT,CASSGQVTTGELFF
TRBV5-5,TRBD1,many,TRBJ2-1,TGTGCCAGTAGAACAGGGGGTGGATTTGGTGAGCAGTTCTTC,CASRTGGGFGEQFF
TRBV27,-,-,TRBJ2-3,TGTGCCAGCAGAGGGGACAGAGCGGGCGGGGGGAGCACAGATACGCAGTATTTT,CASRGDRAGGGSTDTQYF
TRBV9,-,-,TRBJ1-2,TGTGCCAGCAGCGTAGCTGGAGGACAGACCTATGGCTACACCTTC,CASSVAGGQTYGYTF
TRBV4-2,-,-,TRBJ2-6,TGTGCCAGCAGCCAAGAGCCACTCCCGGGCTCTGGGGCCAACGTCCTGACTTTC,CASSQEPLPGSGANVLTF
TRBV19,-,-,TRBJ1-2,TGTGCCAGTAGTATCGACGACAGGCTGAGTGGTGGCTACACCTTC,CASSIDDRLSGGYTF
TRBV19,-,-,TRBJ1-1,TGTGCCAGTGGTTCACGGTTGGAGACCACTGAAGCTTTCTTT,CASGSRLETTEAFF
TRBV5-8,TRBD1,-,TRBJ1-3,TGTGCCAGCAGCAAGGGGACCGGGACAGTAGATTTT,CASSKGTGTVDF
TRBV6-2/TRBV6-3,TRBD2,-,TRBJ2-1,TGTGCCAGCAGTTTTGAGGCGGGGGGCTCCTACAATGAGCAGTTCTTC,CASSFEAGGSYNEQFF
TRBV18,-,few,TRBJ1-2,TGTGCCAGCTCACCAGGCGGGGGCGGAGGCTACACCTTC,CASSPGGGGGYTF
TRBV5-8,-,-,TRBJ1-4,TGTGCCAGCAGCTTGTGGGGGGGTGAGGAAAAACTGTTTTTT,CASSLWGGEEKLFF
TRBV27,TRBD2,-,TRBJ2-3,TGTGCCAGCAGTTCGACTAGCGGGGGGACCACAGATACGCAGTATTTT,CASSSTSGGTTDTQYF
TRBV30,TRBD1,-,TRBJ1-5,TGTGCCTGGAGTGTACTCGGGACAGGGTCTACTCAGCCCCAGCATTTT,CAWSVLGTGSTQPQHF
TRBV7-3,-,-,TRBJ1-1,TGTGCCAGCAGCTTAAACAGAGACACTGAAGCTTTCTTT,CASSLNRDTEAFF
TRBV3-1/TRBV3-2,-,once,TRBJ1-2,TGTGCCAGCAGCCAAGAAACTCTCACAGGAGTCTATGGCTACACCTTC,CASSQETLTGVYGYTF
TRBV11-2,TRBD1,-,TRBJ2-1,TGTGCCAGCAGCCCCCTCAGGGGACAGGGTACGAATGAGCAGTTCTTC,CASSPLRGQGTNEQFF
TRBV18,-,-,TRBJ1-2,TGTGCCAGCTCCCCAGCGTCGTTACATCTCATTAAAACCCCTAAGGAGATTTACGGCTACACCTTC,CASSPASLHLIKTPKEIYGYTF
TRBV25-1,-,-,TRBJ1-2,TGTGCCAGCAGTGAATTAACCAGGGTTAATGGCTACACCTTC,CASSELTRVNGYTF
TRBV29-1,-,-,TRBJ1-5,TGCAGCGTTACGGTTAGCAATCAGCCCCAGCATTTT,CSVTVSNQPQHF
TRBV12-5,TRBD2,-,TRBJ2-3,TGTGCTAGTGGTCCTTCGGCGGGGGGGCGGAGGACGCAGTATTTT,CASGPSAGGRRTQYF
TRBV19,-,-,TRBJ1-5,TGTGCCAGTAGTATAGATCGAGGAAGCAATCAGCCCCAGCATTTT,CASSIDRGSNQPQHF
TRBV5-6,-,-,TRBJ1-4,TGTGCCAGCAGCCCTGGGGGGGCCCGGACTAATGAAAAACTGTTTTTT,CASSPGGARTNEKLFF
TRBV2,-,-,TRBJ1-4,TGTGCCAGCAGTGAAGCTAGCGGACGTGTGGAAAAACTGTTTTTT,CASSEASGRVEKLFF
TRBV24-1,-,-,TRBJ1-5,TGTGCCACCAGTGATCCCAGTGCGGGGGACAGCAATCAGCCCCAGCATTTT,CATSDPSAGDSNQPQHF
TRBV7-9,-,-,TRBJ2-2,TGTGCCAGCAGCCCCCTCCTGCGGACCGGGGAGCTGTTTTTT,CASSPLLRTGELFF
TRBV11-2,TRBD2,-,TRBJ2-7,TGTGCCAGCAGCTTAGATGGTAGCGGGTCCTACGAGCAGTACTTC,CASSLDGSGSYEQYF
TRBV4-2,-,-,TRBJ1-1,TGTGCCAGCAGCCGCCCCTTACAGGGCAACACTGAAGCTTTCTTT,CASSRPLQGNTEAFF
TRBV10-3,-,-,TRBJ1-5,TGTGCCATCAGTGAGTCGGGCCAGCCCCAGCATTTT,CAISESGQPQHF
TRBV5-1,TRBD1,many,TRBJ1-4,TGCGCCAGCAGCTGGGGTCGTCCCGGGACAGGGGCAACTAATGAAAAACTGTTTTTT,CASSWGRPGTGATNEKLFF
TRBV7-8,TRBD2,-,TRBJ2-7,TGTGCCAGCGTTAGCGGGGGGGCCTCCTACGAGCAGTACTTC,CASVSGGASYEQYF
TRBV2,TRBD1,-,TRBJ1-4,TGTGCCACCACGGGACAGGGGAATGAAAAACTGTTTTTT,CATTGQGNEKLFF
TRBV3-1/TRBV3-2,TRBD2,-,TRBJ2-7,TGTGCCAGCAGCTCCCGTGGAGCGGGGGGTACCTACGAGCAGTACTTC,CASSSRGAGGTYEQYF
TRBV11-2,-,-,TRBJ1-1,TGTGCCAGCAGCTATCTAAACACTGAAGCTTTCTTT,CASSYLNTEAFF
TRBV6-1,-,-,TRBJ2-1,TGTGCCAGCAGTGAAAACCCGGACAGCCGCTCCTACAATGAGCAGTTCTTC,CASSENPDSRSYNEQFF
TRBV3-1/TRBV3-2,-,-,TRBJ1-1,TGTGCCAGCAGCCTCGTGGGGCGGAACACTGAAGCTTTCTTT,CASSLVGRNTEAFF
TRBV24-1,-,-,TRBJ1-2,TGTGCCACCAGCCCAGGGGTGAGTGGCTACACCTTC,CATSPGVSGYTF
TRBV6-5,-,-,TRBJ1-2,TGTGCCAGCAGCAAGCGGGACATTTACTATGGCTACACCTTC,CASSKRDIYYGYTF
TRBV7-2,TRBD1,-,TRBJ1-1,TGTGCCAGCAGCCCGGGGACAGGGCAGAACACTGAAGCTTTCTTT,CASSPGTGQNTEAFF
TRBV27,TRBD1,-,TRBJ2-2,TGTGCCAGCAATATACAGGGGGGAAGCGCCGGGGAGCTGTTTTTT,CASNIQGGSAGELFF
TRBV10-3,TRBD1,-,TRBJ1-2,TGTGCCACCGAGCCGGGACAGGGGGCGGATAGCTACACCTTC,CATEPGQGADSYTF
TRBV19,TRBD2,few,TRBJ2-1,TGTGCCAGTAGCCCGACTAGCAAATCCTACAATGAGCAGTTCTTC,CASSPTSKSYNEQFF
TRBV6-9,-,-,TRBJ1-1,TGTGCCAGCAGTTATGCGTTAGCTTTCTTT,CASSYALAFF
TRBV5-6,-,few,TRBJ1-5,TGTGCCAGCAGCTTGAGGACACGCGGGGGGAATCAGCCCCAGCATTTT,CASSLRTRGGNQPQHF
TRBV6-1,-,few,TRBJ2-7,TGTGCCAGCAGTGAAAGGGGGTTTGTCTACGAGCAGTACTTC,CASSERGFVYEQYF
TRBV13,-,-,TRBJ1-3,TGTGCCAGCAGCGCGGCGGGAAACACCATATATTTT,CASSAAGNTIYF
TRBV5-1,-,-,TRBJ2-3,TGCGCCAGCAGAGGGGTAGATACGCAGTATTTT,CASRGVDTQYF
TRBV3-1/TRBV3-2,-,-,TRBJ1-2,TGTGCCAGCAGCCTAAACAGGGTCCTCGGCTATGGCTACACCTTC,CASSLNRVLGYGYTF
TRBV6-2/TRBV6-3,-,-,TRBJ2-5,TGTGCCAGCAGTTACTCGAGTAGCGGCGAAGAGACCCAGTACTTC,CASSYSSSGEETQYF
TRBV27,TRBD1,-,TRBJ2-3,TGTGCCAGCAGTCTTCGGCCCGGACAGGGGGCAACAGATACGCAGTATTTT,CASSLRPGQGATDTQYF
TRBV5-8,TRBD2,-,TRBJ2-1,TGTGCCAGCAGCTTTCGCCTAGCGGGGGGTAATGAGCAGTTCTTC,CASSFRLAGGNEQFF
TRBV28,TRBD1,-,TRBJ1-2,TGTGCCAGCAGTTTATCGGGACAGGGGGTAGGCTACACCTTC,CASSLSGQGVGYTF
TRBV25-1,-,-,TRBJ2-1,TGTGCCAGCAGTGAATCTTCGGGGGGCCGTCACAATGAGCAGTTCTTC,CASSESSGGRHNEQFF
TRBV30,-,-,TRBJ1-2,TGTGCCTGGAGCCCCCGTACCCGGGTGGGCTACACCTTC,CAWSPRTRVGYTF